The sequence of this TCR beta chain was determined in a study of T cell responses to AZD1222 COVID-19 vaccine (dated by TCRdb to about 2021). The study in broad terms: AZD1222 recipients given second doses at about 4 weeks or at about 12 weeks were pooled, since spike-specific TCR depth and breadth were not found to differ between the two schedules. TCR sequencing was performed for 233 trial participants, of whom about 200 were given two doses of AZD1222 and 26 were given two doses of MenACWY control vaccine. Trial participants were enrolled into age subgroups of 18-55, 56-69 and 70-plus years, which contained about 160, 30 and 59 TCR-sequenced participants, respectively. The full study reports these points: The 56-69-year group was small, and its depth increase did not reach significance, likely because of low power. Because no day 14 peak-response samples were available, the repertoires could be characterized only after the peak T cell response. Nearly half of unique spike-specific TCRs reportedly recognized epitopes outside regions mutated in the B.1.351 and B.1.1.7 variants. Conclusions about previously exposed vaccinees are limited, since just a handful of AZD1222 recipients were seropositive for SARS-CoV-2 at baseline. After two AZD1222 doses, both the breadth and the depth of spike-specific TCRs were significantly higher than at day 0 and than in MenACWY recipients. Vaccine-associated CD4 TCRs spanned the whole spike protein, with dominant responses in regions 160-218 and 743-854. Participants were mostly white British, with more females than males. The authors suggested clonal diversity may have been underestimated.

The CDR3 regions of human TCRbeta chains were analyzed by immunosequencing. In the original analysis: TCRs in the repertoires were matched against a reference library of SARS-CoV-2-specific TCRs that had been generated with the MIRA antigen-specificity platform. Breadth meant the fraction of unique TCRs that were SARS-CoV-2-associated, whereas depth meant the fraction of total T cells that were SARS-CoV-2-associated. Using the MIRA data, each spike-specific TCR was assigned both to the spike region to which the TCR was reactive and to a CD4 or CD8 class. Log10-transformed breadth and depth values were compared by one-way ANOVA with Sidak's multiple comparisons tests. Held by TCRdb, this immuneACCESS table contains in-frame sequences only and omits some clones. Under half of the omission traces to an unresolved V gene where checked; the cause of the rest is unknown. From that table come the V and J calls and clone size; the DNA was used to work out D and trimming. The sample has roughly 120,000 clones on record, about 85% of them singletons. Roughly 5.3% of the sample comes from the top ten.

The sample's time point label, in plain terms: baseline before first vaccination. Vaccinee samples were obtained from the UK trials COV001 and COV002, which included a single-blind randomized controlled phase 2/3 trial of AZD1222 (ChAdOx1 nCoV-19) in healthy adults. Trial participant PBMC samples were collected at day 0 and day 28 after the second dose for TCRbeta chain sequencing. CDR3 length: 17 amino acids, cysteine to phenylalanine. Only CDR3 DNA is held: 51 bases, read in frame from base 1. The germline V gene gives CDR1 as SGHTA and CDR2 as FQGNSA. V and J lose 3 bases and 3 bases, and a span of 21 bases separates them. As concerns this clone: Its recognized antigen is unknown. Per-base quality was not reported, and no clone a single base away is much larger than it.

This specimen consisted of peripheral blood, obtained on day 0 of AZD1222 vaccination. The chain links TRBV7-2 with TRBJ2-7, with an unclear D gene assignment. The receptor's source is an adult in good health. The sequence in DNA is TGTGCCAGCAGCTTGGCGGCCCGACGGAGTCGATTCTACGAGCAGTACTTC. It encodes CASSLAARRSRFYEQYF.